This TCR beta chain is drawn from a study of regulatory T cells in long-lasting Graves disease (dated by TCRdb to the early 2020s). Study-wide context: Patients with newly diagnosed Graves' disease had been on antithyroid drugs for under 3 months. The study was registered as a clinical trial and conducted in China. A total of roughly 35 samples were covered by TCR sequencing, comprising some 13 persistent and approximately 20 newly diagnosed Graves' disease patients. Peripheral blood TCR sequencing and RNA sequencing compared persistent Graves' disease patients with newly diagnosed Graves' disease patients. Points the paper makes about the study in general: Sequencing and analysis were limited to the TCR beta chain. The small sample size was acknowledged by the authors as a limitation that may reduce accuracy. Persistent disease showed preferential use of TRBV28, TRBJ1-2 and TRBJ2-5, whereas newly diagnosed disease favored TRBV20-1 and TRBJ2-1. A larger number of public clonotypes was shared among persistent patients (more than 2,500) than among newly diagnosed patients (over 850). Because the primary lesion, thyroid tissue, could not be accessed, the study looked at peripheral blood alone. Compared with newly diagnosed patients, persistent Graves' disease patients had lower TCR Shannon entropy and fewer highly expanded clones, which suggests clonal expansion.

The method behind the library was multiplex PCR. The run used an Illumina HiSeq 4000. TCR beta libraries were built with iRepertoire HTBI primers and Arm-PCR amplification of CDR3 regions. Gel purification was performed on PCR products prior to sequencing. The paper's data handling went like this. A total of under 80 TRBV and 14 TRBJ segments were identified across samples and were used for gene usage analysis of CDR3 amino acid clonotypes. Filtered high-quality paired reads were merged into contigs using COPE and FqMerger. BLAST was used to align contigs to the IMGT TRBV, TRBD and TRBJ reference genes, and CDR3 was defined following IMGT. Highly expanded clones were defined as clonotypes with a frequency above 0.1%. Shannon entropy served as the measure of repertoire diversity, while the Gini coefficient captured V-J evenness. A clonotype was considered public if more than one individual shared it. The raw public data were reprocessed by TCRdb itself: fastp quality trimming at Q25, MiXCR clonotype calling, in-frame beta chains only. Rows matching on CDR3 protein sequence are summarized as one entry with the most common DNA and genes. These V and J calls originate from TCRdb's pipeline instead of the authors' own analysis. Here the sample has approximately 540,000 distinct CDR3 sequences; more than 10% occur a single time. The ten largest clones add up to about 8.3% of the sample.

The CDR3 runs 12 residues from the cysteine to the phenylalanine. The sequence is cut down to CDR3 DNA, 36 bases in frame from base 1. As encoded in the germline V gene, CDR1 is MDHEN while CDR2 is SYDVKM. Of note for this clonotype: Its antigen is unknown. Given a far larger clone just one base away, this is likely a sequencing read error.

Read against the paper, the sample's time point label means: newly diagnosed GD, antithyroid drugs for less than 3 months. For both TCR sequencing and RNA sequencing, RNA was extracted from PBMCs using TRIzol. The diagnosis of Graves' disease followed American Thyroid Association guidelines. Patients for the study were recruited at an endocrinology department in Xi'an, China. Each patient gave 9 to 10 milliliters of peripheral blood, collected in an EDTA anticoagulant tube. Ficoll Paque Plus density gradient separation was used to isolate PBMCs, and no further T cell sorting was done. An Agilent 2100 Bioanalyzer and agarose gel were used to check RNA quality, while a NanoDrop 2000 measured RNA concentration. This sample was also put to use in a study of T cells in Graves' hyperthyroidism and ophthalmopathy. That second publication adds: Graves' hyperthyroidism was defined as stable when no progression to ophthalmopathy occurred over 18 months of follow-up. Hyperthyroidism patients were aged 18 to 65 years and newly diagnosed, with disease duration of less than 2 months. Any patient with an uncontrolled infection, another autoimmune disease, pregnancy or lactation was excluded. Diagnoses were based on clinical symptoms, serum thyroxine and TRAb, thyroid ultrasound and orbital computed tomography. For the first round of RT-PCR on the TCR CDR3, the HTBI primer set was used together with the Qiagen OneStep RT-PCR kit. Most expanded thyroid clonotypes (frequency above 0.001) were also found in blood, which suggests that blood repertoires may mirror thyroid immune responses. A 13 V-J signature model separated ophthalmopathy from stable hyperthyroidism, with over 85% sensitivity and about 81% specificity in cross-validation and 80%/75% in testing. In validation, the model predicted progression to ophthalmopathy a median of about 6.8 months before onset, with approximately 70% sensitivity and roughly 77% specificity. A discovery cohort of 95 to 100 patients, 43 with Graves' ophthalmopathy and about 58 with stable Graves' hyperthyroidism, was used to find distinguishing TCR V-J signatures. An independent validation cohort of 18 to 20 hyperthyroidism patients and 17 patients who later progressed to ophthalmopathy tested prospective prediction of ophthalmopathy. For training and testing, the roughly 100 patients in the discovery cohort were randomly divided in a 7:3 ratio. Thyroid tissue and blood T-cell repertoires from about six Graves' hyperthyroidism patients were also compared in the study. After blood sampling, hyperthyroidism patients were treated with methimazole at a starting dose of 30 mg daily, and ophthalmopathy patients were treated with high-dose intravenous methylprednisolone. A second multiplex PCR round built the libraries, followed by size selection and purification. The libraries were sequenced on an Illumina HiSeq2000 using paired-end 100 bp reads. SOAPnuke was used to process the raw data, removing reads that contained adapters or uncalled bases, had a mean Phred below 15, or lacked an exact match to the constant primer or identifier. COPE v1.2.5 was used to merge high-quality paired reads, and clonotypes were defined as unique nucleotide sequences. Clonotypes were aligned to IMGT TRBV, TRBD and TRBJ reference segments using MiTCR v1.1. The analysis was restricted to V-J combinations with a frequency above 0.0001, which together covered 99% to 99.2% of the repertoires. The TCS score was defined as F50 (clonal expansion) divided by E x V (chaos), with BLOSUM62-based TCRdist calculated between CDR3 peptides within each V-J. Welch's t-statistics and random forest reduced around 520 V-J features to 13, which were used in a naive Bayes classifier (R e1071). Sample size was not statistically predetermined, and blinding of investigators to group allocation was not performed. The paper describes TCR Vbeta CDR3 sequencing of 120 to 150 peripheral blood samples, made up of 43 ophthalmopathy patients, approximately 73 hyperthyroidism patients and roughly 17 progressor patients.

The V and J genes are TRBV28 and TRBJ2-4; no D gene is confidently identified. The end of the DNA is better explained by TRBJ2-1, so the J call may be wrong. The sample consisted of peripheral blood mononuclear cells (PBMCs), taken at new diagnosis, from a patient treated with antithyroid drugs. The clonotype comes from a woman aged 25 to 39 with Graves disease. Donor details come from another sample of the same person, matched by shared clones. CDR3 region: CASRTSLLEQFF. The sequenced DNA: TGTGCCAGCAGAACTTCCCTGCTTGAGCAGTTCTTC.